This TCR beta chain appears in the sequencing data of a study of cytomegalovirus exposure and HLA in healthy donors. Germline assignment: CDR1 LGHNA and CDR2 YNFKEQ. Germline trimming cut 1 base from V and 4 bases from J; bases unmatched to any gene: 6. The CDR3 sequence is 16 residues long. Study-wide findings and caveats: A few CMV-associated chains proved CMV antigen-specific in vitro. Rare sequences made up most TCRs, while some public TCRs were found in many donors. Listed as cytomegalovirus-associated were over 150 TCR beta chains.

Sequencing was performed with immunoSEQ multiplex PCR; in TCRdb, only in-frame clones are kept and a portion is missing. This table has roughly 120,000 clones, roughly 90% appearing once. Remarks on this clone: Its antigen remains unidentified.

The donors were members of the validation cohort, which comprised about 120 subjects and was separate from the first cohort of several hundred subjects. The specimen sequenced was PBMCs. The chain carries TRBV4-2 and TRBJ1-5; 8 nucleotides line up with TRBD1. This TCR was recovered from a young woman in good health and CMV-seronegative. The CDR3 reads CASSQVDRGVNQPQHF. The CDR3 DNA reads TGTGCCAGCAGCCAAGTTGACAGGGGAGTAAATCAGCCCCAGCATTTT.